The T cell receptor beta chain described here comes from a study of T cell responses to AZD1222 COVID-19 vaccine. General study points: The donor group comprised mostly white British people and more females; the analysis possibly underestimated clonal diversity. AZD1222 recipients seropositive at baseline numbered only five to seven. The span of vaccine-associated CD4 TCRs extended across spike, with dominance at 160-218 and 743-854.

From germline, CDR1 is SGHRS and CDR2 YFSETQ. The CDR3 has 13 residues. Between the trimmed V and J ends, which lost 5 bases and 5 bases, there was a span of 13 bases. Generated by immunoSEQ multiplex PCR, the TCRdb table keeps only in-frame clones and is missing some. The table shows approximately 210,000 clones, with about nine tenths occurring only once. With regard to this clone: What it binds is not known.

The material was peripheral blood, obtained 28 days after the second AZD1222 dose. This chain joins TRBV5-1 and TRBJ2-5; no clear D. The receptor comes from an adult who received the AZD1222 COVID-19 vaccine. CDR3 bases: TGCGCCAGCAGTGCCCAGATGATTGAGACCCAGTACTTC. Translating it yields CASSAQMIETQYF.